This TCR beta chain was captured by sequencing in a study of T cell responses to AZD1222 COVID-19 vaccine. Germline V gene lookup returns CDR1 LGHDT and CDR2 YNNKEL (reference sequence). Trimming pared 1 base from V and 5 bases from J, leaving 11 bases between. CDR3 size: 14 residues. TCRdb keeps only in-frame clones here, not all; method: immunoSEQ multiplex PCR. The data show 140,000 to 150,000 clones, 85% to 95% seen once. The chain is built from TRBV3-1 (or the pseudogene TRBV3-2) and TRBJ1-1, with D unresolved. The sample consisted of peripheral blood, taken on day 0 of AZD1222 vaccination. This sequence was found in an adult in good health. CDR3: CASSQVPGTTEAFF. CDR3 sequence (DNA): TGTGCCAGCAGCCAAGTCCCGGGTACTACTGAAGCTTTCTTT.